This T cell receptor (beta chain) was sequenced during a study of blood T cell repertoires in COVID-19. Study-level background: From T cells, B-cell-depleted T cells, or PBMCs came the material, which was cDNA or gDNA.

Participant-reported clinical history was the basis for cohort assignment. Per the original methods: Amplified reference gene primers provided the basis for estimating nucleated cell counts. The table came from immunoSEQ multiplex PCR; TCRdb's copy has only in-frame clones and leaves some out. V and J calls and clone size come straight from that table; D and trimming were deduced from the DNA. This table has a few hundred thousand clones, 88% appearing once. CDR3 length equals 14 residues. With 4 bases clipped from V and 5 bases from J, the junction kept 4 bases outside the gene matches. Per the germline V gene, CDR1 is SGHDN and CDR2 is FVKESK.

The TCR sequence derives from a woman aged 18-30 years who had recovered from COVID-19. The J gene is TRBJ2-2, the V gene TRBV14; 7 nucleotides align to TRBD1. The sequencing input was PBMCs or T cells enriched from blood (not recorded which). The CDR3 DNA reads as TGTGCCAGCAGCCTGCGGACAGGTACCGGGGAGCTGTTTTTT. Amino acid sequence: CASSLRTGTGELFF.